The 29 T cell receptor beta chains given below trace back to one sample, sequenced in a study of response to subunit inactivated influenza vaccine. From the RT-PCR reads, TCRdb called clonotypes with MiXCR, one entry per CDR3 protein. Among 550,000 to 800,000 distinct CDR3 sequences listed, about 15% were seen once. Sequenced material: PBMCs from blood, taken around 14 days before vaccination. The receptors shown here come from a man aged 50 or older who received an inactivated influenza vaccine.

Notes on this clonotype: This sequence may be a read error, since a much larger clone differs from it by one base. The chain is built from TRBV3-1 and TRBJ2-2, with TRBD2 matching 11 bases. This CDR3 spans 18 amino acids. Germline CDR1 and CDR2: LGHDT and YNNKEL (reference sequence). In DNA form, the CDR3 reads TGTGCCAGCAGCCAAGGGCCTAGCGGGGGGCCGAACTCCGGGGAGCTGTTTTTT. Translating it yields CASSQGPSGGPNSGELFF.

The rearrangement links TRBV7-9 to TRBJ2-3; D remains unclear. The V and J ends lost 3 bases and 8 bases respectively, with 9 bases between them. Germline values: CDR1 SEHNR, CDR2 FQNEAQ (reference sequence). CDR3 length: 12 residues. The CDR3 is CASSLISSTQYF. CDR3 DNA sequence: TGTGCCAGCAGCTTGATAAGTAGTACGCAGTATTTT.

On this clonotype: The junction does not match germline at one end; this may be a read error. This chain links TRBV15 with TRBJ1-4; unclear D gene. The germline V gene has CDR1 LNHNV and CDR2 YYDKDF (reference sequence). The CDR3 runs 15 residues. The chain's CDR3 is CATSGDLSDVEKLFF. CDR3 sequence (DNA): TGTGCCACCAGCGGAGATCTATCGGATGTTGAAAAACTGTTTTTT.

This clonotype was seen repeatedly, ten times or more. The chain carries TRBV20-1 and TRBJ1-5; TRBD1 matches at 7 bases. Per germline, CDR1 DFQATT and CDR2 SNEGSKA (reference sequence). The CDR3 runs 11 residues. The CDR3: CSPGGNQPQHF. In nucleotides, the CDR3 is TGCAGCCCAGGGGGAAATCAGCCCCAGCATTTT.

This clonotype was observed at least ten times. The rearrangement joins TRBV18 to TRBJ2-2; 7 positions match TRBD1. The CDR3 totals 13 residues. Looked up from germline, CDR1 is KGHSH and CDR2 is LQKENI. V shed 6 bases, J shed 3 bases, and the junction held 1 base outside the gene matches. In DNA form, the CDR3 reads TGTGCCAGCTCGACAGGGTACACCGGGGAGCTGTTTTTT. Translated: CASSTGYTGELFF.

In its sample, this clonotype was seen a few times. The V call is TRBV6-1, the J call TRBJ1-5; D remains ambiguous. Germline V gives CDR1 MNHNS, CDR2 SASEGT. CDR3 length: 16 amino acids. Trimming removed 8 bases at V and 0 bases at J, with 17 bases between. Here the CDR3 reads CASRWRAGDSNQPQHF. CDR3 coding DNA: TGTGCCAGCCGATGGAGGGCTGGGGATAGCAATCAGCCCCAGCATTTT.

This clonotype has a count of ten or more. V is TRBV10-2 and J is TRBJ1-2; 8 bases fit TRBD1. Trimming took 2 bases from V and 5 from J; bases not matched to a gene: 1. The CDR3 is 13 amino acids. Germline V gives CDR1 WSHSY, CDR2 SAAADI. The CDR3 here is CASSEDRGYGYTF. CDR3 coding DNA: TGCGCCAGCAGTGAGGACAGGGGTTATGGCTACACCTTC.

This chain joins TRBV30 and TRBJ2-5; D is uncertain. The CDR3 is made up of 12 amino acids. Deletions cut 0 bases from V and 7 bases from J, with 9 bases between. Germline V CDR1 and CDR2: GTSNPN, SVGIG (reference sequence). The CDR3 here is CAWSVLVGTQYF. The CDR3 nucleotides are TGTGCCTGGAGTGTACTCGTAGGGACCCAGTACTTC.

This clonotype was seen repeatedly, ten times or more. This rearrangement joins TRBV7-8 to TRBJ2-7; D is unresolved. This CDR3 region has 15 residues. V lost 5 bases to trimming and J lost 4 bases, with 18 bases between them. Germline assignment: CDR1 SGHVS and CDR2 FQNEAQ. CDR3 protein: CASSLRGEWSYEQYF. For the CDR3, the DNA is TGTGCCAGCAGCCTAAGAGGTGAATGGTCTTACGAGCAGTACTTC.

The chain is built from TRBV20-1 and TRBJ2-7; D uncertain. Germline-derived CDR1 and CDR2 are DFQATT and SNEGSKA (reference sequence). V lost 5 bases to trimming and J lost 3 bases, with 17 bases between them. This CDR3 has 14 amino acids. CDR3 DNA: TGCAGTGCTCTTCAGGCTTTTCCGGTCTACGAGCAGTACTTC. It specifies CSALQAFPVYEQYF.

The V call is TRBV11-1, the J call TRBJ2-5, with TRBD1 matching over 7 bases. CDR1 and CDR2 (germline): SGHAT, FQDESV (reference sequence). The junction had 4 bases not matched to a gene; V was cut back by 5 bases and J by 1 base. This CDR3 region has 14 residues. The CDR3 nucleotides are TGTGCCAGCAGCGCCCGACAGGGCCAAGAGACCCAGTACTTC. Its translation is CASSARQGQETQYF.

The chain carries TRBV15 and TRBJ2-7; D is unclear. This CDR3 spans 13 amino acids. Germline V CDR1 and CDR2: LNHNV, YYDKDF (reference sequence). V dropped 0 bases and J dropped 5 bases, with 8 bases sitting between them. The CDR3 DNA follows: TGTGCCACCAGCAGAGAGGGCCCGAACGAGCAGTACTTC. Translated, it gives CATSREGPNEQYF.

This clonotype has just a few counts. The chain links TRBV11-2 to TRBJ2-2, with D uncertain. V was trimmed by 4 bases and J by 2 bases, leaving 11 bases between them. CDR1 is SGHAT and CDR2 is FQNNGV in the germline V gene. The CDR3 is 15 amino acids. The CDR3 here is CASSSGRVNTGELFF. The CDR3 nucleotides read TGTGCCAGCAGCTCAGGACGCGTCAACACCGGGGAGCTGTTTTTT.

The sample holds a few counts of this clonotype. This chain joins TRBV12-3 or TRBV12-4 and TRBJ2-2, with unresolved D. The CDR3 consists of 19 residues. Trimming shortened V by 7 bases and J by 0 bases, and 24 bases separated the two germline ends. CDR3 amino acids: CASTQVGYFSLTNTGELFF. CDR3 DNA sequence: TGTGCCAGCACTCAAGTCGGCTACTTCTCCCTTACGAACACCGGGGAGCTGTTTTTT.

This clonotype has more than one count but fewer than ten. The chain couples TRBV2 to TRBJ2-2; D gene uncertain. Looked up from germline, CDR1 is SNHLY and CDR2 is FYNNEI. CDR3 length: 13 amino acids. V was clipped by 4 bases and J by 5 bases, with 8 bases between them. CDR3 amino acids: CASSARLTGELFF. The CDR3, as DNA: TGTGCCAGCAGTGCCCGACTTACCGGGGAGCTGTTTTTT.

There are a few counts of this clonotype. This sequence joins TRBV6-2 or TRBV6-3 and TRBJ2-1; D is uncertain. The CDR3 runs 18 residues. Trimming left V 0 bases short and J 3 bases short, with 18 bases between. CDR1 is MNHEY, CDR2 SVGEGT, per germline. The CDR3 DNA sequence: TGTGCCAGCAGTTACTCGATAAAGTTGTCAGCCGTCTACAATGAGCAGTTCTTC. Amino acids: CASSYSIKLSAVYNEQFF.

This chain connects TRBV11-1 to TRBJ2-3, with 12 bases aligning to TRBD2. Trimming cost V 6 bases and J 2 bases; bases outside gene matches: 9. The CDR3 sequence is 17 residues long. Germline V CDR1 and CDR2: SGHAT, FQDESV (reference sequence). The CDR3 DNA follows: TGTGCCAGCAGTCCCACCGGACTAGCGGGATTCACAGATACGCAGTATTTT. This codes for CASSPTGLAGFTDTQYF. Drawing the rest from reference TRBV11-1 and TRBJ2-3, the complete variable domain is EAEVAQSPRYKITEKSQAVAFWCDPISGHATLYWYRQILGQGPELLVQFQDESVVDDSQLPKDRFSAERLKGVDSTLKIQPAELGDSAMYLCASSPTGLAGFTDTQYFGPGTRLTVL.

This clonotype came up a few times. DNA of the CDR3: TGTGCCAGCAGTTTATGGGTAACAGCGTCCAATCAGCCCCAGCATTTT. Translated, it gives CASSLWVTASNQPQHF. This chain connects TRBV28 to TRBJ1-5; D uncertain. Deletions cut 0 bases from V and 3 bases from J, with 12 bases between. There are 16 residues in the CDR3. The germline CDR1 and CDR2 sequences are MDHEN and SYDVKM.

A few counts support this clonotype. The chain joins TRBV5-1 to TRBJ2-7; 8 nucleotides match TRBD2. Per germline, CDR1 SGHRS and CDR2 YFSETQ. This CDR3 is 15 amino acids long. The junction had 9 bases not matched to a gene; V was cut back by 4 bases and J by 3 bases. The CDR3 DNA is TGCGCCAGCAGCCCGGGCGGGACTAGTATCTACGAGCAGTACTTC. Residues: CASSPGGTSIYEQYF.

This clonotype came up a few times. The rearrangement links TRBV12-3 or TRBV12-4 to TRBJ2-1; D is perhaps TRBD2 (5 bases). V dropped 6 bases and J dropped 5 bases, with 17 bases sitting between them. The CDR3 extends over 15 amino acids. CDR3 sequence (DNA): TGTGCCAGCAGCCCCCCTCGGGGTGAGCACAATGAGCAGTTCTTC. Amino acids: CASSPPRGEHNEQFF.

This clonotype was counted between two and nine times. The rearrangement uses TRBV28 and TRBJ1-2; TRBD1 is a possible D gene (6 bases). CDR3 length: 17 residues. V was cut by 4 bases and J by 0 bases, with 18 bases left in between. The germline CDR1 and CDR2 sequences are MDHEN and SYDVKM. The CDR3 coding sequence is TGTGCCAGCAGTTACATTTTACGGGACACAGCTAACTATGGCTACACCTTC. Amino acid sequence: CASSYILRDTANYGYTF.

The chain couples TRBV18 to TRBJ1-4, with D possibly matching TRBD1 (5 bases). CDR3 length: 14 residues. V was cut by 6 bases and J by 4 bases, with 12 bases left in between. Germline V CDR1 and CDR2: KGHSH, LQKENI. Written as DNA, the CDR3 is TGTGCCAGCTCGGAAGACAGTTATAATGAAAAACTGTTTTTT. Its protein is CASSEDSYNEKLFF.

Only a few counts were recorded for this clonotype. The CDR3 region has the DNA TGCAGCGTTAATTTCCGGGACACCCCCGGGGAGCTGTTTTTT. It codes for CSVNFRDTPGELFF. The rearrangement uses TRBV29-1 and TRBJ2-2; D is possibly TRBD1 (6 bases). Trimming took off 5 bases at V and 6 bases at J, with 16 bases between the two ends. CDR1 and CDR2 from the germline V gene are SQVTM and ANQGSEA. The CDR3 consists of 14 residues.

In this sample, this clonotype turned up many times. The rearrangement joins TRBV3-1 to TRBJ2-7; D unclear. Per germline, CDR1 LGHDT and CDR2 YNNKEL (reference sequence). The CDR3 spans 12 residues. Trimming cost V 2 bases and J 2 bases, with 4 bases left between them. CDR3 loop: CASSQWPYEQYF. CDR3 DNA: TGTGCCAGCAGCCAATGGCCCTACGAGCAGTACTTC.

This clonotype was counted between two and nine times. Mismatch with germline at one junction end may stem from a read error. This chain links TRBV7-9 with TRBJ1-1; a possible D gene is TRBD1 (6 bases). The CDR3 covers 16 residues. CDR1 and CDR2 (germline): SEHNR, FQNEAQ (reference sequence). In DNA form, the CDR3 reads TGTGCCAGCAGCCCCCGACAGGTATACTCGAACACTGAAGTTTTCTTT. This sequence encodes CASSPRQVYSNTEVFF.

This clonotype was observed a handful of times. CDR3 loop: CASRLQGRHYGYTF. DNA for the CDR3: TGTGCCAGCAGGTTACAGGGAAGACACTATGGCTACACCTTC. The chain uses TRBV28 and TRBJ1-2; D perhaps matches TRBD1 (6 bases). This CDR3 region has 14 residues. Germline lookup yields CDR1 MDHEN and CDR2 SYDVKM. V lost 6 bases and J lost 3, with 14 bases in between.

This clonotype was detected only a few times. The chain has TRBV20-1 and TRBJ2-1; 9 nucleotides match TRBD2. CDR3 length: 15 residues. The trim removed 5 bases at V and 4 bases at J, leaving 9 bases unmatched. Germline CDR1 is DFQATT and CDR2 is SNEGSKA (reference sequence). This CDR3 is CSAGGLAGGYNEQFF. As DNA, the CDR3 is TGCAGTGCTGGAGGGTTGGCGGGAGGGTACAATGAGCAGTTCTTC.

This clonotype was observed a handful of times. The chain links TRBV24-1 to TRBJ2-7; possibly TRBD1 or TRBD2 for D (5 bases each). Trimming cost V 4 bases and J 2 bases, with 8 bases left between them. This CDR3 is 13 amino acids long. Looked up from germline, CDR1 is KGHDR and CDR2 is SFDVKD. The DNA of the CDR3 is TGTGCCACCAGTGAGGGACCTACCTACGAGCAGTACTTC. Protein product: CATSEGPTYEQYF.

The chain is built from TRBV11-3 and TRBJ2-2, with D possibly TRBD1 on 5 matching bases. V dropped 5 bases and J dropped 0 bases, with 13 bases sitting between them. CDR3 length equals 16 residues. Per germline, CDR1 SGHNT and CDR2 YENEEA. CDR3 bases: TGTGCCAGCAGCCGGACATACCAAGCGAACACCGGGGAGCTGTTTTTT. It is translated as CASSRTYQANTGELFF.